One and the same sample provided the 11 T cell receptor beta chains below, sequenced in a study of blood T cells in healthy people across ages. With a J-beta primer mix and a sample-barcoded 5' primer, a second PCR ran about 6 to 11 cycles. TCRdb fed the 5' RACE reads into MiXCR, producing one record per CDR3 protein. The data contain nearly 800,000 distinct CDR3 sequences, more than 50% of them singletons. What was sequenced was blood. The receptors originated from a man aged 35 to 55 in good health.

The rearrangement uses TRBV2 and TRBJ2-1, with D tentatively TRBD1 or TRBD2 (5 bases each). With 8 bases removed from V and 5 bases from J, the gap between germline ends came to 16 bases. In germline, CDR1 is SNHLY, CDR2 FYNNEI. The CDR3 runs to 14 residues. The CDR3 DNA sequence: TGTGCCAGCGAACTAGACAGATTCGACAATGAGCAGTTCTTC. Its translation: CASELDRFDNEQFF.

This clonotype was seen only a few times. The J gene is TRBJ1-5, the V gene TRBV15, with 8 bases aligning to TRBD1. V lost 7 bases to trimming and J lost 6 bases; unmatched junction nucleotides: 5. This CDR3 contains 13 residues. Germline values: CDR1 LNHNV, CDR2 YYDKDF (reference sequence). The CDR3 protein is CATTDRESQPQHF. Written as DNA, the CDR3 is TGTGCCACCACGGACAGGGAATCTCAGCCCCAGCATTTT.

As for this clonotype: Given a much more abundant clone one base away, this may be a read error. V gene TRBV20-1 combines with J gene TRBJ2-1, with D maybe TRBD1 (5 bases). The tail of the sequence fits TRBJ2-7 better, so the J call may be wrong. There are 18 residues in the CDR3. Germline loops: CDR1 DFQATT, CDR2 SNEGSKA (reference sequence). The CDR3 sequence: CSAIQGTGRGGPYNEQYF. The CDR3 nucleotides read TGCAGTGCTATCCAGGGAACTGGTCGCGGTGGACCCTACAATGAGCAGTACTTC.

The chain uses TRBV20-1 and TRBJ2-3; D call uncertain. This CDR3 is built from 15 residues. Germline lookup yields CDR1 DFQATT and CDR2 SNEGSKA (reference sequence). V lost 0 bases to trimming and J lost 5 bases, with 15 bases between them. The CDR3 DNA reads TGCAGTGCTAGAGATTTGAGGCAGTCAGAAGATACGCAGTATTTT. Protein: CSARDLRQSEDTQYF.

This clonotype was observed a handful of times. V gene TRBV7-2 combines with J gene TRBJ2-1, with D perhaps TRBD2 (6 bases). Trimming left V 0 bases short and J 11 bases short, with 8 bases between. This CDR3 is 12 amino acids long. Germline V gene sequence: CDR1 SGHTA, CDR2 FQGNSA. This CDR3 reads CASSLAAGQQFF. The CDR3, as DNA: TGTGCCAGCAGCTTAGCGGCGGGGCAGCAGTTCTTC.

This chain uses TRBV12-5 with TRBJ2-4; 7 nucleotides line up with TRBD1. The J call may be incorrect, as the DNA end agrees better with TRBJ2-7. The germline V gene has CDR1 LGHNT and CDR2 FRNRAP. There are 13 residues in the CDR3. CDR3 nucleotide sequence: TGTGCTAGTGGTTTGGGACAGGGTTACGAGCAGTACTTC. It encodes CASGLGQGYEQYF.

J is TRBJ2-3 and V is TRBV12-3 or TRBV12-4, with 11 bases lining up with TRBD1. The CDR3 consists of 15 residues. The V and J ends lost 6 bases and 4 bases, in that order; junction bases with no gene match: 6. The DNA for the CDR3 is TGTGCCAGCAGGACCGGGACAGGGGGAGCAGATACGCAGTATTTT. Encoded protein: CASRTGTGGADTQYF.

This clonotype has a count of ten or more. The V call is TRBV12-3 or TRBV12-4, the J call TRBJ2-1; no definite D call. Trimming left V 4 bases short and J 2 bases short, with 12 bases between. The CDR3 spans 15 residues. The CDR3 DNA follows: TGTGCCAGCAGTTCAACTCTACAAACCTACAATGAGCAGTTCTTC. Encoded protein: CASSSTLQTYNEQFF.

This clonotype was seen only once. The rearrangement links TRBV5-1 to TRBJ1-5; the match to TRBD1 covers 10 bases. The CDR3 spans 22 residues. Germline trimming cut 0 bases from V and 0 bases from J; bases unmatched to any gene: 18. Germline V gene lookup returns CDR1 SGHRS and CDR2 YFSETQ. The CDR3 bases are TGCGCCAGCAGCTTGGTTCTTAACCCCCGGGACAGGGGACCATATAGCAATCAGCCCCAGCATTTT. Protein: CASSLVLNPRDRGPYSNQPQHF.

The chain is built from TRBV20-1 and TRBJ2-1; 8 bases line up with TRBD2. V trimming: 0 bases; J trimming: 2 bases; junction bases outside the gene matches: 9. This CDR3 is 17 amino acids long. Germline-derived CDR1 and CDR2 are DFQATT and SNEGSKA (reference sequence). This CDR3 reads CSARDFKRGTPYNEQFF. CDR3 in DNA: TGCAGTGCTAGAGATTTTAAGCGGGGGACGCCCTACAATGAGCAGTTCTTC.

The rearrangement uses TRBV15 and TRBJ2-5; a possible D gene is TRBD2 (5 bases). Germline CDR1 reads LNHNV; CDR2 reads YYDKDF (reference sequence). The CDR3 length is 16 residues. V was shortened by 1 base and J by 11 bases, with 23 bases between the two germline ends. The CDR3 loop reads CATSRVIGESSGEQYF. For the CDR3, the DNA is TGTGCCACCAGCAGAGTTATCGGGGAATCGAGTGGGGAGCAGTACTTC. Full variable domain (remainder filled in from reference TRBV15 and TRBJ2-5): DAMVIQNPRYQVTQFGKPVTLSCSQTLNHNVMYWYQQKSSQAPKLLFHYYDKDFNNEADTPDNFQSRRPNTSFCFLDIRSPGLGDTAMYLCATSRVIGESSGEQYFGPGTRLLVL.